The T cell receptor (beta chain) under discussion was sequenced for a study of CD8 T cells in ankylosing spondylitis. Study findings and constraints: What seemed typical of ankylosing spondylitis blood was a TCR beta motif built from 8 or 9 highly homologous variants. Within peripheral blood, clones linked to disease were CD8+ and relatively rare. Researchers reportedly found disease-linked clones significantly enriched in matched ankylosing spondylitis synovial fluid.

Looked up from germline, CDR1 is DFQATT and CDR2 is SNEGSKA (reference sequence). With 4 bases clipped from V and 7 bases from J, the junction kept 5 bases outside the gene matches. The CDR3 covers 13 residues. Quantitative molecular-barcoded 5'-RACE generated the TCR beta libraries. Each CDR3 protein is one row after TCRdb ran MiXCR on the 5' RACE reads. The repertoire holds about 800,000 distinct CDR3 sequences, with about 10% as singletons. There are many counts of this clonotype. Its antigen is as yet unknown. The rearrangement joins TRBV20-1 to TRBJ2-3, with 10 nucleotides matching TRBD2. The clonotype originates from a male donor with ankylosing spondylitis. The specimen sequenced was blood, either unsorted or a sorted T cell fraction (not recorded which). The CDR3 sequence: CSAITTSGNTQYF. Written as DNA, the CDR3 is TGCAGTGCTATTACTACTAGCGGGAATACGCAGTATTTT.